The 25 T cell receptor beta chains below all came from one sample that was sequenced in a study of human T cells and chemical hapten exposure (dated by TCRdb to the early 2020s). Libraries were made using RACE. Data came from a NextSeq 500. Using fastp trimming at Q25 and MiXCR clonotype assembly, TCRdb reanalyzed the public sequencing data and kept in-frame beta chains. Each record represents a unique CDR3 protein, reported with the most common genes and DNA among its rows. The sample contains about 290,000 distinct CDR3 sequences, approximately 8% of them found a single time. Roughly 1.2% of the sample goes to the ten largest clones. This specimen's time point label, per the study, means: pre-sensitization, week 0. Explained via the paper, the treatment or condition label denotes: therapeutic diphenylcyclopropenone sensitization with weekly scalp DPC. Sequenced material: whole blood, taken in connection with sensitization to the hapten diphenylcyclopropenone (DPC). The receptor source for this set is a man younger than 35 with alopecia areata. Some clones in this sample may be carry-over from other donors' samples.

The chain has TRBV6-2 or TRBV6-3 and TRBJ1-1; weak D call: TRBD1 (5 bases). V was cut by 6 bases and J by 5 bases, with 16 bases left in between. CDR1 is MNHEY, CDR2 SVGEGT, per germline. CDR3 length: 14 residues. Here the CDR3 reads CASSNVYEGTEAFF. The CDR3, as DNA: TGTGCCAGCAGCAACGTGTACGAGGGGACTGAAGCTTTCTTT.

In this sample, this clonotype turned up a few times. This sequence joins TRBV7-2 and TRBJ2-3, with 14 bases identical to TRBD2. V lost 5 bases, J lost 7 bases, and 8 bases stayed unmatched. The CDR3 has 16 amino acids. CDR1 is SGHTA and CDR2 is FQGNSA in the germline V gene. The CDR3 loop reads CASSPRTSGGRYTQYF. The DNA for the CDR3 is TGTGCCAGCAGCCCCCGGACTAGCGGGGGGAGGTATACGCAGTATTTT. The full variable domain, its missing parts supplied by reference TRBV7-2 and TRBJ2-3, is GAGVSQSPSNKVTEKGKDVELRCDPISGHTALYWYRQSLGQGLEFLIYFQGNSAPDKSGLPSDRFSAERTGGSVSTLTIQRTQQEDSAVYLCASSPRTSGGRYTQYFGPGTRLTVL.

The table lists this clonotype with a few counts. CDR3 bases: TGCGCCAGCAGCCAAGGCAGGGGTGAGACCCAGTACTTC. This encodes CASSQGRGETQYF. The chain employs TRBV4-1 and TRBJ2-5; D may be TRBD1 (6 bases). The V end was cut by 1 base, the J end by 5 bases, with 8 bases between. CDR1 is MGHRA and CDR2 is YSYEKL in the germline V gene. The CDR3 has 13 amino acids.

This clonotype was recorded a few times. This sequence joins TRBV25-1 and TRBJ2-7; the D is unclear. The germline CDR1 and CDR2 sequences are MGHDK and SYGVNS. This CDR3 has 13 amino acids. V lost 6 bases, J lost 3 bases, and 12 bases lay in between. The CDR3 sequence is CASSASRNYEQYV. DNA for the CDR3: TGTGCCAGCAGCGCCTCCCGGAACTACGAGCAGTACGTC.

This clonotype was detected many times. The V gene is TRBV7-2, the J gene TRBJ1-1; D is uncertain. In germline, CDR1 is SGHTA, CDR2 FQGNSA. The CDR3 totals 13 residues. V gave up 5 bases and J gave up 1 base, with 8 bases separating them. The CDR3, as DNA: TGTGCCAGCAGCCTCCAGACGAACACTGAAGCTTTCTTT. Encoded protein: CASSLQTNTEAFF.

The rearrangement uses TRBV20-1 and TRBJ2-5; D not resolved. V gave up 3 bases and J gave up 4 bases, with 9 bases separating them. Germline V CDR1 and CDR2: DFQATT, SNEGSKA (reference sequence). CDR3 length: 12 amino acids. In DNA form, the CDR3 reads TGCAGTGCTAGTTCAGCGAGAGAGACCCAGTACTTC. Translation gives CSASSARETQYF.

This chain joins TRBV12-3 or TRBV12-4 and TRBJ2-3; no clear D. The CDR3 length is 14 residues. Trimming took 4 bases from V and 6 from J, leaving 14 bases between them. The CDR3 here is CASSSPGSEDTQYF. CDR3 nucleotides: TGTGCCAGCAGTTCGCCAGGCTCGGAGGATACGCAGTATTTT.

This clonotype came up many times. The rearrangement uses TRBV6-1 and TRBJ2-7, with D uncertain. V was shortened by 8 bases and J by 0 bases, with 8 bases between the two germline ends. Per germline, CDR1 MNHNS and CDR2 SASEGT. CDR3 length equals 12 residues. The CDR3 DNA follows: TGTGCCAGCGTGACACACTCCTACGAGCAGTACTTC. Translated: CASVTHSYEQYF.

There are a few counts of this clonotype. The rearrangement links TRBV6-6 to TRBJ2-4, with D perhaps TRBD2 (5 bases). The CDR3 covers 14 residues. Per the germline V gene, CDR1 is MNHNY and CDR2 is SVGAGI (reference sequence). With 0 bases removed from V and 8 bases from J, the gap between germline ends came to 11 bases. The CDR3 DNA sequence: TGTGCCAGCAGTTACTCCTCGGGGTCGGACATTCAGTACTTC. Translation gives CASSYSSGSDIQYF.

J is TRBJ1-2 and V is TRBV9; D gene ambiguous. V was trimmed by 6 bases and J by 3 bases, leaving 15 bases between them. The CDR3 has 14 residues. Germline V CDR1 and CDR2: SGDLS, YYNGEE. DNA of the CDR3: TGTGCCAGCACCCTTGACTCTTCTGACTATGGCTACACCTTC. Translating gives CASTLDSSDYGYTF.

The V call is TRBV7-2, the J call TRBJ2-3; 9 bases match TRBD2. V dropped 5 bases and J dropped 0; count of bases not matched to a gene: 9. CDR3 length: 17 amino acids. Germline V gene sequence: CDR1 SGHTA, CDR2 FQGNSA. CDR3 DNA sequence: TGTGCCAGCAGCCCATATCTAGCGGGGAGTAGCACAGATACGCAGTATTTT. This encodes CASSPYLAGSSTDTQYF.

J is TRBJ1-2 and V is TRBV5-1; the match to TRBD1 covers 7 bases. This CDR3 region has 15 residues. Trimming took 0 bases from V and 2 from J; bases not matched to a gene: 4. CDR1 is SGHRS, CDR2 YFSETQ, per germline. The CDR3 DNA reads TGCGCCAGCAGCTTGGCCCAGGGGGTCAACTATGGCTACACCTTC. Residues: CASSLAQGVNYGYTF.

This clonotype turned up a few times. CDR3 DNA sequence: TGTGCCAGCAGCCGGGCAGGGGGTTACAATGAGCAGTTCTTC. It yields the protein CASSRAGGYNEQFF. The chain uses TRBV6-5 and TRBJ2-1, with TRBD1 matching over 7 bases. The germline V gene encodes CDR1 MNHEY and CDR2 SVGAGI. The CDR3 covers 14 residues. V lost 6 bases and J lost 4; bases outside the gene matches: 6.

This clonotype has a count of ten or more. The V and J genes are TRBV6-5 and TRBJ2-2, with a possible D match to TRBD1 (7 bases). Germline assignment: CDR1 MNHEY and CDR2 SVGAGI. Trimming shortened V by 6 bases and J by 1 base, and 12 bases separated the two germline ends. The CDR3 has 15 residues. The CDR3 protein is CASRRGQMNTGELFF. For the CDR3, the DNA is TGTGCCAGCAGGCGGGGACAGATGAACACCGGGGAGCTGTTTTTT.

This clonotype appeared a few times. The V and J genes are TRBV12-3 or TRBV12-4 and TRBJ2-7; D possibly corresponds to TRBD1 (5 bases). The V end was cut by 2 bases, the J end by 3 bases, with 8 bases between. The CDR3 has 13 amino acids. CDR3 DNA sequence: TGTGCCAGCAGTTTAAGGACAAACTACGAGCAGTACTTC. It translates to CASSLRTNYEQYF.

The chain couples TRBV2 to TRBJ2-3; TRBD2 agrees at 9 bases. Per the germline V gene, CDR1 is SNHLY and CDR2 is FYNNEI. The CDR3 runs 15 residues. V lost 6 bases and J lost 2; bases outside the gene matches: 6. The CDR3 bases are TGTGCCAGCAGGGCGGGACTAGCCTACACAGATACGCAGTATTTT. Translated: CASRAGLAYTDTQYF.

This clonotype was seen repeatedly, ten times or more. The CDR3 region is CASSRQENTEAFF. The CDR3 DNA is TGTGCCAGCAGCCGACAGGAAAACACTGAAGCTTTCTTT. The rearrangement uses TRBV7-6 and TRBJ1-1; D perhaps matches TRBD1 (6 bases). Germline assignment: CDR1 SGHVS and CDR2 FNYEAQ. V lost 5 bases, J lost 2 bases, and 9 bases lay in between. The CDR3 contains 13 residues.

This CDR3 reads CASSRSGGEQFF. In DNA form, the CDR3 reads TGTGCCAGCAGCCGAAGCGGGGGGGAGCAGTTCTTC. This chain connects TRBV7-8 to TRBJ2-1; 9 nucleotides agree with TRBD2. This CDR3 region has 12 residues. The V segment lost 5 bases and the J segment 10 bases; nucleotides outside the gene matches: 3. The germline gives CDR1 SGHVS, CDR2 FQNEAQ.

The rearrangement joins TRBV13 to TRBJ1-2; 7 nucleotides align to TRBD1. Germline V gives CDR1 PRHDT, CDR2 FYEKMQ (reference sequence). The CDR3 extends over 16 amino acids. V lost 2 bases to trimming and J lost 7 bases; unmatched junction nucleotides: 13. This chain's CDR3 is CASSLIGDRVEVGYTF. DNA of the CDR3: TGTGCCAGCAGCTTAATCGGTGACAGGGTAGAGGTTGGCTACACCTTC. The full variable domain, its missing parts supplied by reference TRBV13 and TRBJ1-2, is AAGVIQSPRHLIKEKRETATLKCYPIPRHDTVYWYQQGPGQDPQFLISFYEKMQSDKGSIPDRFSAQQFSDYHSELNMSSLELGDSALYFCASSLIGDRVEVGYTFGSGTRLTVV.

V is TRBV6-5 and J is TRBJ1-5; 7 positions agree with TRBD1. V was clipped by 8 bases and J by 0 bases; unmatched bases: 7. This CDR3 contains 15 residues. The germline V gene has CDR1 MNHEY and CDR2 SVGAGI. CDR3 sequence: CASRTGTASNQPQHF. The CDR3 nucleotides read TGTGCCAGCCGGACCGGGACAGCTAGCAATCAGCCCCAGCATTTT.

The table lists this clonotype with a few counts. The CDR3: CASSYSSRVADTQYF. CDR3 nucleotide sequence: TGTGCCAGCAGTTACTCGTCCAGGGTTGCAGATACGCAGTATTTT. The chain recombines TRBV6-5 with TRBJ2-3, with D tentatively TRBD1 (5 bases). The germline V gene encodes CDR1 MNHEY and CDR2 SVGAGI. This CDR3 has 15 residues. Deletions cut 0 bases from V and 4 bases from J, with 11 bases between.

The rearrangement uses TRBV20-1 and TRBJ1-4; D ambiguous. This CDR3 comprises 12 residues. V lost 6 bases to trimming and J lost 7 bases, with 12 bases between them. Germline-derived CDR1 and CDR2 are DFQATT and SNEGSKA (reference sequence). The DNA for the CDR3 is TGCAGTGCCCTGTTTATCGGTGAAAAACTGTTTTTT. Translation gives CSALFIGEKLFF.

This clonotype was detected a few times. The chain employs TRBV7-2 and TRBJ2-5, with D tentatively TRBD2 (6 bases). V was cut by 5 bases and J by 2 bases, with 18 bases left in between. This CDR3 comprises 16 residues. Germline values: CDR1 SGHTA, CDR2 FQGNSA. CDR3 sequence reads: CASSLPRHRGQETQYF. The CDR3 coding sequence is TGTGCCAGCAGCCTCCCGCGCCACCGGGGGCAAGAGACCCAGTACTTC.

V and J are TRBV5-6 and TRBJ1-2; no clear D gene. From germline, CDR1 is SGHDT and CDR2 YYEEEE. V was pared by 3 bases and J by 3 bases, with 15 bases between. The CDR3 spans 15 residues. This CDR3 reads CASSSKGSGDYGYTF. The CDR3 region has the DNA TGTGCCAGCAGCTCTAAAGGGAGCGGGGACTATGGCTACACCTTC.

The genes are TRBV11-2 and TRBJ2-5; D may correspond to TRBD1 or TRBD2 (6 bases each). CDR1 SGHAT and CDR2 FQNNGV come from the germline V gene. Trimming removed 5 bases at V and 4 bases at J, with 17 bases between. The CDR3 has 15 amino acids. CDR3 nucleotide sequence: TGTGCCAGCAGCCAAAGACTAGGAGGGGGAGAGACCCAGTACTTC. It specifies CASSQRLGGGETQYF.